This is a list of T cell receptor beta chains from one sample in a study of shared clonotypes between healthy human individuals. Sequencing used immunoSEQ multiplex PCR; TCRdb keeps in-frame clones, though not all of them. The repertoire holds 1.5 million to 2.5 million clones, with about 95% as singletons. The sample taken for sequencing was naive CD8+ T cells sorted from blood. The source of these receptors is a man aged 18 to 30 in good health. Each CDR3 is given with its conserved first and last residue. The D gene is left open where the match is weak. Size values are once, few and many counts, or a class for expanded clones, and some rows have none.

d_call j_call clone_size v_call cdr3_nt cdr3_aa
. TRBJ1-5 . TRBV19 TGTGCCAGTCGTCTACGGGGAAGGGGTCAGCCCCAGCATTTT CASRLRGRGQPQHF
. TRBJ1-5 . TRBV4-1 TGCGCCAGCAGCCCCTCGGCGGGGAGCAATCAGCCCCAGCATTTT CASSPSAGSNQPQHF
TRBD1 TRBJ1-5 . TRBV6-6 TGTGCCAGCACGGGACAGGGATTCAATCAGCCCCAGCATTTT CASTGQGFNQPQHF
. TRBJ2-7 . TRBV6-6 TGTGCCAGCAGCTATATCCTCGGGTGGAGCTCCTACGAGCAGTACTTC CASSYILGWSSYEQYF
. TRBJ1-2 . TRBV5-1 TGCGCCAGCAGCTTTTACACACCGGGACACGGCGAAAATGGCTACACCTTC CASSFYTPGHGENGYTF
TRBD2 TRBJ2-1 . TRBV2 TGTGCCAGCCTCCGGACTAGCGGGGGGGCCTCCTACAATGAGCAGTTCTTC CASLRTSGGASYNEQFF
TRBD1 TRBJ2-3 . TRBV2 TGTGCCAGCCGGGGACAGGGGGCTGGAGATACGCAGTATTTT CASRGQGAGDTQYF
TRBD1 TRBJ1-5 once TRBV27 TGTGCCAGCAGTTTAACTTGGACAGGTGCCCAAGGTCAGCCCCAGCATTTT CASSLTWTGAQGQPQHF
TRBD2 TRBJ2-7 . TRBV4-1 TGCGCCAGCAGCCAAGAAGCGGGAGGGGGGGGCTACGAGCAGTACTTC CASSQEAGGGGYEQYF
. TRBJ2-1 . TRBV27 TGTGCCAGCAGTTACGGGGGGCCCCTCTACAATGAGCAGTTCTTC CASSYGGPLYNEQFF
. TRBJ2-2 . TRBV13 TGTGCCAGCAGCCACGGCACTTCCACCGGGGAGCTGTTTTTT CASSHGTSTGELFF
. TRBJ2-1 . TRBV14 TGTGCCAGCAGCCCCCGGGGGGCAGCGGTCACCTTAGGGGAGCAGTTCTTC CASSPRGAAVTLGEQFF
TRBD2 TRBJ2-5 . TRBV11-2 TGTGCTTCCGCCTTTTTAGCGGGGGTGGGAGAGACCCAGTACTTC CASAFLAGVGETQYF
. TRBJ2-7 . TRBV5-1 TGCGCCAGCAGCTTGCTTGGCAGCTACGAGCAGTACTTC CASSLLGSYEQYF
TRBD2 TRBJ2-3 . TRBV9 TGTGCCAGCAGCGTAGAACTAGCGGGAGGCACAGATACGCAGTATTTT CASSVELAGGTDTQYF
TRBD2 TRBJ2-7 . TRBV28 TGTGCCAGCAGTTTACGCGGGGGGCCCGAGCAGTACTTC CASSLRGGPEQYF
. TRBJ1-6 . TRBV21-1 TGTGCCAGCAGCAAAAGGACCAATTCACCCCTCCACTTT CASSKRTNSPLHF
TRBD1 TRBJ2-7 . TRBV5-4 TGTGCCAGCAGCACAGGGGGCAACTACGAGCAGTACTTC CASSTGGNYEQYF
TRBD2 TRBJ2-1 . TRBV15 TGTGCCACCAGCACCTTAGCTAGCGGGAGGTCCTACAATGAGCAGTTCTTC CATSTLASGRSYNEQFF
TRBD2 TRBJ2-2 . TRBV29-1 TGCAGCGTTGAAGATAGCGGGAGCGTTGCCGGGGAGCTGTTTTTT CSVEDSGSVAGELFF
. TRBJ2-1 once TRBV6-5 TGTGCCAGCAGACTAGCAGGCGTTGGGGACAATGAGCAGTTCTTC CASRLAGVGDNEQFF
. TRBJ1-2 . TRBV29-1 TGCAGCGCCCTTCGACAGGACTATGGCTACACCTTC CSALRQDYGYTF
TRBD1 TRBJ1-2 . TRBV27 TGTGCCAGCAGTTTATGGGCGGACAGGGTTGATGGCTACACCTTC CASSLWADRVDGYTF
. TRBJ2-7 . TRBV7-9 TGTGCCAGCAGCTCGGACTATCACGAGCAGTACTTC CASSSDYHEQYF
. TRBJ1-1 . TRBV10-3 TGTGCCATCAGCCCCGTGGGCCCGAACACTGAAGCTTTCTTT CAISPVGPNTEAFF
. TRBJ1-2 . TRBV30 TGTGCCCTAGAGGGGACCTTCGAATGCTACACCTTC CALEGTFECYTF
. TRBJ2-7 . TRBV4-1 TGCGCCAGCAGCCAAGGAATTACAGGCTCCTACGAGCAGTACTTC CASSQGITGSYEQYF
. TRBJ1-6 once TRBV6-4 TGTGCCAACCAGGGGAAGGCCGTCGAGCATAGCTCCTATAATTCACCCCTCCACTTT CANQGKAVEHSSYNSPLHF
TRBD2 TRBJ2-1 . TRBV7-8 TGTGCCAGCAGCCAAGGACTAGCGGGGGGAGAGTCCTACAATGAGCAGTTCTTC CASSQGLAGGESYNEQFF
. TRBJ2-1 . TRBV21-1 TGTGCCAGCAACCGAAAGGAGGCGGGAGGGCCCCTGATGAACAATGAGCAGTTCTTC CASNRKEAGGPLMNNEQFF
. TRBJ2-1 . TRBV2 TGTGCCAGCAGGAACAATGAGCAGTTCTTC CASRNNEQFF
. TRBJ2-1 . TRBV5-1 TGCGCCAGCAGCTTCGACCGTAGCTCCTACAATGAGCAGTTCTTC CASSFDRSSYNEQFF
. TRBJ2-7 few TRBV6-6 TGTGCCAGCAGTGACTTCAAGACAGCCTACGAGCAGTACTTC CASSDFKTAYEQYF
. TRBJ2-2 . TRBV5-6 TGTGCCAGCAGCTTGGAACTAGCCGCCGGGGAGCTGTTTTTT CASSLELAAGELFF
TRBD1 TRBJ2-7 . TRBV7-8 TGTGCCAGCAGCCCCGGACAGGGACTGTACGAGCAGTACTTC CASSPGQGLYEQYF
TRBD2 TRBJ2-5 . TRBV11-2 TGTGCCAGCAGCTTAGATCATCGGGCGGGAGGGCGAGAGACCCAGTACTTC CASSLDHRAGGRETQYF
TRBD1 TRBJ2-2 . TRBV5-4 TGTGCCAGCAGCCTGCTTTTTGGGGACAGTGCGAACACCGGGGAGCTGTTTTTT CASSLLFGDSANTGELFF
. TRBJ1-6 . TRBV19 TGTGCCAGTAGTGATAGCAATTCACCCCTCCACTTT CASSDSNSPLHF
TRBD1 TRBJ1-3 . TRBV27 TGTGCCAGCAGTGGGACAGGGGGGACTGGAAACACCATATATTTT CASSGTGGTGNTIYF
. TRBJ1-1 few TRBV13 TGTGCCAGCAGCTCTAATATGGGCACTGAAGCTTTCTTT CASSSNMGTEAFF
. TRBJ2-3 . TRBV27 TGTGCCAGCAGTTTATCGGAAAGCACAGATACGCAGTATTTT CASSLSESTDTQYF
TRBD1 TRBJ2-7 . TRBV5-8 TGTGCCAGCATTCCTGACGACAGGGGTCCCCACGAGCAGTACTTC CASIPDDRGPHEQYF
. TRBJ2-7 . TRBV7-8 TGTGCCAGCAGCGTAGCGGAGATATACGAGCAGTACTTC CASSVAEIYEQYF
. TRBJ2-7 . TRBV7-7 TGTGCTAGCAGCTTAGAGGCAGGCTACGAGCAGTACTTC CASSLEAGYEQYF
. TRBJ2-7 . TRBV6-6 TGTGCCAGCAGTGGGGGACTGCCGTCCTACGAGCAGTACTTC CASSGGLPSYEQYF
. TRBJ2-7 . TRBV29-1 TGCAGTGCTTATGGGACGTCTTCCTACGAGCAGTACTTC CSAYGTSSYEQYF
. TRBJ1-3 . TRBV5-1 TGCGCCAGCAGCTCCCTCGGGCAGGAGGTGGAAGGAGGCAACACCATATATTTT CASSSLGQEVEGGNTIYF
TRBD1 TRBJ1-6 . TRBV9 TGTGCCAGCAGCGGGACAGGAGAATCACCCCTCCACTTT CASSGTGESPLHF
TRBD1 TRBJ2-5 . TRBV10-2 TGCGCCAGCAGTGATTACGACAGGGAAGGGTTCCAGACGGAGACCCAGTACTTC CASSDYDREGFQTETQYF
. TRBJ1-4 . TRBV10-1 TGCGCCACCCAAACACGGCCGTCCGGGACGCAAACTAATGAAAAACTGTTTTTT CATQTRPSGTQTNEKLFF
. TRBJ2-1 . TRBV11-2 TGTGCCAGCAGCTTTTGGTCCTCAGAGTTGAATGAGCAGTTCTTC CASSFWSSELNEQFF
. TRBJ1-1 . TRBV6-6 TGTGCCAGCAGTCCCCGAGGGGACACTGAAGCTTTCTTT CASSPRGDTEAFF
. TRBJ2-2 . TRBV9 TGTGCCAGCAGCGTACTAATCACCGGGGAGCTGTTTTTT CASSVLITGELFF
. TRBJ2-7 . TRBV11-2 TGTGCCAGCAGCCGGGGATGGGGGAGCTCCTACGAGCAGTACTTC CASSRGWGSSYEQYF
TRBD2 TRBJ2-1 once TRBV15 TGTGCCACCCGCGGGCTAGCGGACTACAATGAGCAGTTCTTC CATRGLADYNEQFF
TRBD2 TRBJ2-7 once TRBV13 TGTGCCAGCAGCTCCTCGGGACTAGCGGGCTCGTACTTC CASSSSGLAGSYF
. TRBJ2-1 . TRBV29-1 TGCAGCGTTGACGGGGCGATGGGTGAGCAGTTCTTC CSVDGAMGEQFF
. TRBJ2-7 . TRBV7-9 TGTGCCAGCAGCTTAGCGGTCGACTACGAGCAGTACTTC CASSLAVDYEQYF
. TRBJ1-5 few TRBV4-2 TGTGCCAGCAGCCATGGGGAGCTGGGGATCAATCAGCCCCAGCATTTT CASSHGELGINQPQHF
. TRBJ2-7 . TRBV5-4 TGTGCCAGCAGCTTGGAATCCAGCTCCTACGAGCAGTACTTC CASSLESSSYEQYF